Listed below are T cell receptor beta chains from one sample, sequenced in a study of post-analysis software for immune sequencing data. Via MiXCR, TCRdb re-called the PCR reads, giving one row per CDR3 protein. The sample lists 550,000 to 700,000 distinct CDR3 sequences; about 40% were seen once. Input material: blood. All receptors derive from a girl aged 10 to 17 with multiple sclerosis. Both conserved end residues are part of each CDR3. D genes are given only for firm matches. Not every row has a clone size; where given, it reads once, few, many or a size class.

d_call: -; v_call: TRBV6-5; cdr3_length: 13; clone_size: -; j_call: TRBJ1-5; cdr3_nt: TGTGCCAGCAGTTTCCAGGGAAAGCAGCCCCAGCATTTT; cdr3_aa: CASSFQGKQPQHF
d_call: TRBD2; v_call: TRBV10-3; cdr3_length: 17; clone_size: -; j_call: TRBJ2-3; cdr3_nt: TGTGCCATCAGTGAGTCGACTAGCGGGGGGGCCAGAGATACGCAGTATTTT; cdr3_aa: CAISESTSGGARDTQYF
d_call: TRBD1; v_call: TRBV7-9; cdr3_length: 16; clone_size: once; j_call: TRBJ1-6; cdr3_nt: TGTGCCAGCAGCACCCCACGGACAGGGGTCAATTCACCCCTCCACTTT; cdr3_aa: CASSTPRTGVNSPLHF
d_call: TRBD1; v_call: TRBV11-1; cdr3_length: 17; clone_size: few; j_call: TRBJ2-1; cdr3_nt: TGTGCCAGCAGCCCCCGACAGGGGAAAGGCTCCTACAATGAGCAGTTCTTC; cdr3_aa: CASSPRQGKGSYNEQFF
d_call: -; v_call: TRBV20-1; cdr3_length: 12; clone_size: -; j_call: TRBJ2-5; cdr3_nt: TGCAGTGCTAAACAGAGTCAAGAGACCCAGTACTTC; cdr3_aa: CSAKQSQETQYF
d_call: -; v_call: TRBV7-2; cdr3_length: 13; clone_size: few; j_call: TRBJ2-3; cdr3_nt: TGTGCCAGCACCGCCCGGTCCCCAGATACGCAGTATTTT; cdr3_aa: CASTARSPDTQYF
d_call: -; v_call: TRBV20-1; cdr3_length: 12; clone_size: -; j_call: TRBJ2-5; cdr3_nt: TGCAGTGCTAGGGACCAACAAGAGACCCAGTACTTC; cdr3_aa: CSARDQQETQYF
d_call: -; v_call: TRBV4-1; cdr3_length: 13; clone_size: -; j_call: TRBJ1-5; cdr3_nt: TGCGCCAGCAGCCAAATTCCAGTTCAGCCCCAGCATTTT; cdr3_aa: CASSQIPVQPQHF
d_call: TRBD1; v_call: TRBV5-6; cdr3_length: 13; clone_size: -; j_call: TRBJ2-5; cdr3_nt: TGTGCCAGCCAGAGACAGGGAAAAGAGACCCAGTACTTC; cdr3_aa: CASQRQGKETQYF
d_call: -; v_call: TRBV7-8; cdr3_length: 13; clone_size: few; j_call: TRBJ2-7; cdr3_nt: TGTGCCAGCAGCTTCGCAGGTTGGAACGAGCAGTACTTC; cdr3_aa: CASSFAGWNEQYF
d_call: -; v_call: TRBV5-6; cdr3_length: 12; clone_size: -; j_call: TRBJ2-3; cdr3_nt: TGTGCCAGCAGAAAAGGGCTGGATACGCAGTATTTT; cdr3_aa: CASRKGLDTQYF
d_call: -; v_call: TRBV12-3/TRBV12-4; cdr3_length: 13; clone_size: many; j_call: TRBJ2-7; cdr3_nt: TGTGCCAGCAGCCTCGGGAGTCCTAGCGAGCAGTACTTC; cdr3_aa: CASSLGSPSEQYF
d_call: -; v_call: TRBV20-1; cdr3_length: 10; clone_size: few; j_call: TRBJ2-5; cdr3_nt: TGCAGTGCTGTTACAGAGACCCAGTACTTC; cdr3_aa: CSAVTETQYF
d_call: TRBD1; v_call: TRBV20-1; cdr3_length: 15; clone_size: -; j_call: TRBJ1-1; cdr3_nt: TGCAGTGCTTCGACAGGGGGCACTATGAACACTGAAGCTTTCTTT; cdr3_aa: CSASTGGTMNTEAFF
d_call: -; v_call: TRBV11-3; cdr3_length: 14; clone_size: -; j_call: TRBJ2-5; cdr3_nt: TGTGCCAGCAGCTTAGAGTACGGCCAAGAGACCCAGTACTTC; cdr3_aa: CASSLEYGQETQYF
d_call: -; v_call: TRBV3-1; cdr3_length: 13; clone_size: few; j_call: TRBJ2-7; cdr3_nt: TGTGCCAGCAGCCAAGTTGAGCGGGACGAGCAGTACTTC; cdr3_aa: CASSQVERDEQYF
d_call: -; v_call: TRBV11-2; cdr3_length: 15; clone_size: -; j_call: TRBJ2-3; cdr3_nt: TGTGCCAGCAGCTTAGATGGCAAGAGCACAGATACGCAGTATTTT; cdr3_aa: CASSLDGKSTDTQYF
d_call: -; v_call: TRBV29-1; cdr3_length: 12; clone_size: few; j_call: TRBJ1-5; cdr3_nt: TGCAGCCCCATATTGCCCGGTCAGCCCCAGCATTTT; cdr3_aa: CSPILPGQPQHF
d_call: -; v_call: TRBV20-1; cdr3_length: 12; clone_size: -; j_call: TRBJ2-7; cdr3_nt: TGCAGTGCTAGACAAAGCCCCTACGAGCAGTACTTC; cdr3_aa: CSARQSPYEQYF
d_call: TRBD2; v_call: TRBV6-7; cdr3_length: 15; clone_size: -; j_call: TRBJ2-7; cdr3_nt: TGTGCCAGCAGGTCTCTAGCGGGGGGATCCTACGAGCAGTACTTC; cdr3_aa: CASRSLAGGSYEQYF
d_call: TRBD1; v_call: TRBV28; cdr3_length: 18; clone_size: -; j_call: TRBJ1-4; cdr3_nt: TGTGCCAGCAGCTCCCGGGGAGATCCAGGGGGACAGAATGAAAAACTGTTTTTT; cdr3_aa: CASSSRGDPGGQNEKLFF
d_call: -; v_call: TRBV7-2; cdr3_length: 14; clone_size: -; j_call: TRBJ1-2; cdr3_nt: TGTGCCAGCAGCACCCAAGCGGGGAGGGATGGCTACACCTTC; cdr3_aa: CASSTQAGRDGYTF
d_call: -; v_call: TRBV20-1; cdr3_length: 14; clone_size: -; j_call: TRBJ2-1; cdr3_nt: TGCAGTGCTAGAAACCCGACAGTCTACAATGAGCAGTTCTTC; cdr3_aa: CSARNPTVYNEQFF
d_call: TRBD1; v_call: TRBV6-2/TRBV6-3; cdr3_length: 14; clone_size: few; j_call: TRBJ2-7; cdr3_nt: TGTGCCAGCAGTTGGACAGGGAACTCCTACGAGCAGTACTTC; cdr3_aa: CASSWTGNSYEQYF
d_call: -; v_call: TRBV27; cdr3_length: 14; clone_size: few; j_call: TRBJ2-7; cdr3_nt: TGTGCCAGCACAGGCGCGGGTGGGTTCTACGAGCAGTACTTC; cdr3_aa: CASTGAGGFYEQYF
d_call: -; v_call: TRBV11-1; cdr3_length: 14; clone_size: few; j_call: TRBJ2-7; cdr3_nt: TGTGCCAGCAGCTTAGGAGGGGATCCCCACGAGCAGTACTTC; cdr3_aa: CASSLGGDPHEQYF
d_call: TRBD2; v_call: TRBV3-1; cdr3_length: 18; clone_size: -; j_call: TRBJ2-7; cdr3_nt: TGTGCCAGCAGCCCCACGGGGACTAGCGGGAGAAGAGACTACGAGCAGTACTTC; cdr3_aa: CASSPTGTSGRRDYEQYF
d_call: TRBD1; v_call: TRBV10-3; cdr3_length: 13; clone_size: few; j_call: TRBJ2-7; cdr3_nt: TGTGCCATCGGGGACAGCAAGAACTACGAGCAGTACTTC; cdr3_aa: CAIGDSKNYEQYF
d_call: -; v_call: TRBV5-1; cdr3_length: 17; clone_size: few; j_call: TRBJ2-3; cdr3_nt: TGCGCCAGCAGCTTGGCCAAGTGGACCATCCGCACAGATACGCAGTATTTT; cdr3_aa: CASSLAKWTIRTDTQYF
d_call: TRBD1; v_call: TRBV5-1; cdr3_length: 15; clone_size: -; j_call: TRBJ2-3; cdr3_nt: TGCGCCAGCAGCCCCAGTATCAGGGGGACAGATACGCAGTATTTT; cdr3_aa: CASSPSIRGTDTQYF
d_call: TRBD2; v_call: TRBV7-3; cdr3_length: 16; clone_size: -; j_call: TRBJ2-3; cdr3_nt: TGTGCCAGCAGCACCGGGACTAGCGTTAGCACAGATACGCAGTATTTT; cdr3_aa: CASSTGTSVSTDTQYF
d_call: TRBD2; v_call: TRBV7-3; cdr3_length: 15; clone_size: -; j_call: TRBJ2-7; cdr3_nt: TGTGCCAGCAGCTTCGATTCTAGCGGATCCTACGAGCAGTACTTC; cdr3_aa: CASSFDSSGSYEQYF
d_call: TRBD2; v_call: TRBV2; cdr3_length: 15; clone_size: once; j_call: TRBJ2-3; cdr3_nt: TGTGCCAGCAAGGTGGCGGGAGGGGGCGCAGATACGCAGTATTTT; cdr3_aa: CASKVAGGGADTQYF
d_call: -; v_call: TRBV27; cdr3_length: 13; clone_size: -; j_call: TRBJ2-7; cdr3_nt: TGTGCCAGCAACCGTCTAGGGGGCTACGAGCAGTACTTC; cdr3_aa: CASNRLGGYEQYF
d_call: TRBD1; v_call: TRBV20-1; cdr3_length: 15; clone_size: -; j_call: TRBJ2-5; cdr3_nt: TGCAGTGCTAGAGGAACGGACAGGGGCAGGGAGACCCAGTACTTC; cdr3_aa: CSARGTDRGRETQYF
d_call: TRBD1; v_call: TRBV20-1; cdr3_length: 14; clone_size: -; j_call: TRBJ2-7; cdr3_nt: TGCAGTGCTACCGCACAGGGGGATGCCTACGAGCAGTACTTC; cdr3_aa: CSATAQGDAYEQYF
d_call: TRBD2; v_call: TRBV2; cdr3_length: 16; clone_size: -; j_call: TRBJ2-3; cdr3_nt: TGTGCCAGCAGTGACCTTACTAGCGGGAATCTTGATACGCAGTATTTT; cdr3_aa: CASSDLTSGNLDTQYF
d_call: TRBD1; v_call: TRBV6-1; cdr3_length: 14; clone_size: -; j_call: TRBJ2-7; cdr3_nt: TGTGCCAGCAGTACCAGGGGGAACTCCTACGAGCAGTACTTC; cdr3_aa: CASSTRGNSYEQYF
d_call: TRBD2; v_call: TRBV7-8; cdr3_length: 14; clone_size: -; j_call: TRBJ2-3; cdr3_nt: TGTGCCACCAAGCTAGCGGGTTTCACAGATACGCAGTATTTT; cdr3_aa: CATKLAGFTDTQYF
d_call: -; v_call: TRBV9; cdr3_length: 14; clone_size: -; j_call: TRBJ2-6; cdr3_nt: TGTGCCAGCCAACGTTTGGCCGGGGCCAACGTCCTGACTTTC; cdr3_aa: CASQRLAGANVLTF
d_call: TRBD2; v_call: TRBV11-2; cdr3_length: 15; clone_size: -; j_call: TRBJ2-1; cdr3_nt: TGTGCCAGCAGCCGACTAGCGGGACGGGCCAATGAGCAGTTCTTC; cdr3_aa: CASSRLAGRANEQFF
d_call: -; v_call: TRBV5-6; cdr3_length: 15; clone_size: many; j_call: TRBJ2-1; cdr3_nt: TGTGCCAGCAGCTTGAGCTTCCTCCCCTACAATGAGCAGTTCTTC; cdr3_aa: CASSLSFLPYNEQFF
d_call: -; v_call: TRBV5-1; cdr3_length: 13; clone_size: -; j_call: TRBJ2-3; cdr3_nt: TGCGCCAGCAGCATGTCAGCCACAGATACGCAGTATTTT; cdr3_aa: CASSMSATDTQYF
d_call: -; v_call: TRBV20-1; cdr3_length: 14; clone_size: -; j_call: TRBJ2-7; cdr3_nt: TGCAGTGCTAGACGGCAGGCTTACCAGTCCGAGCAGTACTTC; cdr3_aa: CSARRQAYQSEQYF
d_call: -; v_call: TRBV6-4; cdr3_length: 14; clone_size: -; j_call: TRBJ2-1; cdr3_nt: TGTGCCCCCTCCCCCGGCCCCCTTGGGAATGAGCAGTTCTTC; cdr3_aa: CAPSPGPLGNEQFF
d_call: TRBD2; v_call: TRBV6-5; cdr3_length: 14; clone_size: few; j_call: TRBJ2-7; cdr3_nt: TGTGCCAGCATCCGACTAGCGGGTTCCTACGAGCAGTACTTC; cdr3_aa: CASIRLAGSYEQYF
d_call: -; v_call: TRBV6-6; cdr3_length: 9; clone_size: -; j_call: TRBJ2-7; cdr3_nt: TGTGCCAGGTGTTCGGAGCAGTACTTC; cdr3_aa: CARCSEQYF